Here is one T cell receptor beta chain with its context. The data belong to a study of blood T cells in healthy people across ages. Primed by a sample-barcoded 5' primer and a J-beta primer mix, a second PCR proceeded for roughly 6 to 12 cycles. TCRdb re-called the 5' RACE reads with MiXCR, one entry per CDR3 protein. The sample shows 650,000 or so distinct CDR3 sequences, 45% to 60% of them seen only once. J gave up 3 bases and V 1 base, and 5 bases lay outside the gene matches. CDR1 is SGHTA, CDR2 FQGTGA, per germline. CDR3 length: 15 residues. Source material: blood. The TCR comes from a woman over 75 in good health. This rearrangement joins TRBV7-3 to TRBJ2-5; 7 bases align to TRBD2. The CDR3 sequence: CASSLNSGPKETQYF. The CDR3, as DNA: TGTGCCAGCAGCTTAAATAGCGGGCCCAAAGAGACCCAGTACTTC.